The clone carrying this T cell receptor beta chain was observed once. The target antigen is unknown. This sample is part of a study of cytomegalovirus exposure and HLA in healthy donors. Study overall: In an earlier analysis, almost 120 million unique TCR beta sequences were found from about 190 million T cells.

General study findings and limits: As was reported, the HLA-A and HLA-B alleles of most subjects were accurately predicted from TCR beta sequences. Follow-up analysis seemed to connect common viral pathogens with several of the most significant clusters identified.

PCR employed 60 Vbeta and 13 Jbeta primers. Only in-frame clones appear in the TCRdb table, and some are missing; sequencing was by immunoSEQ multiplex PCR. This table holds 55,000 to 75,000 clones, 65% to 80% found once. The sample was PBMCs. The sequence came from a man between 40 and 49 years old in good health and CMV-seropositive.

CDR3 nucleotides: TGTGCCAGCAGCCTCCAAGACAGAAACGGGGAGCTGTTTTTT. This gives the protein CASSLQDRNGELFF. The chain uses TRBV6-1 and TRBJ2-2; TRBD1 might be the D (5 bases). CDR1 and CDR2 (germline): MNHNS, SASEGT. With 6 bases removed from V and 7 bases from J, the gap between germline ends came to 15 bases. The CDR3 length is 14 residues.